Listed here are 8 T cell receptor beta chains from one sample, sequenced in a study of T cells after yellow fever vaccination. MiXCR was run by TCRdb on the 5' RACE reads, yielding one entry per CDR3 protein. The repertoire holds approximately 170,000 distinct CDR3 sequences, with approximately 9.9% as singletons. The sample in question was CD8+ T cells sorted from PBMCs, obtained 15 days after the yellow fever booster vaccination. These receptors were taken from a man younger than 30 who received the YFV17D yellow fever vaccine.

V and J are TRBV7-6 and TRBJ2-2; possible D gene TRBD2, 7 bases. The CDR3 has 18 amino acids. Trimming left V 5 bases short and J 4 bases short, with 23 bases between. Germline V gene sequence: CDR1 SGHVS, CDR2 FNYEAQ. CDR3 nucleotide sequence: TGTGCCAGCAGCCCAACCACGGGGGGCCTCGATGTCACCGGGGAGCTGTTTTTT. Protein product: CASSPTTGGLDVTGELFF.

This clonotype was detected only a few times. J is TRBJ2-5 and V is TRBV6-2 or TRBV6-3, with D perhaps TRBD1 (6 bases). The CDR3 is made up of 15 amino acids. V was pared by 2 bases and J by 2 bases, with 12 bases between. CDR1 MNHEY and CDR2 SVGEGT come from the germline V gene. The CDR3 region has the DNA TGTGCCAGCAGTTACACTTGGACAGCGCAAGAGACCCAGTACTTC. Translated, it gives CASSYTWTAQETQYF.

Only a few counts were recorded for this clonotype. The germline gene is not matched at one end of the junction; a read error may be the cause. The rearrangement uses TRBV6-6 and TRBJ1-1; D is unclear. This CDR3 is 12 amino acids long. From germline, CDR1 is MNHNY and CDR2 SVGAGI (reference sequence). The CDR3 loop reads CASSYGNSEAFF. DNA of the CDR3: TGTGCCAGCAGTTATGGTAACAGTGAAGCTTTCTTT.

This clonotype was seen at least ten times. This chain uses TRBV9 with TRBJ2-3; 9 nucleotides agree with TRBD1. This CDR3 region has 17 residues. J was trimmed by 3 bases and V by 3 bases; bases with no gene match: 11. Germline CDR1 SGDLS, CDR2 YYNGEE. The CDR3 here is CASSAMTGGFGTDTQYF. In DNA, the CDR3 is TGTGCCAGCAGCGCGATGACAGGGGGGTTCGGAACAGATACGCAGTATTTT.

The gene calls are TRBV5-4 and TRBJ2-7; D may be TRBD2 (5 bases). Germline CDR1 reads SGHNT; CDR2 reads YYREEE (reference sequence). Trimming removed 3 bases at V and 3 bases at J, with 10 bases between. The CDR3 has 13 amino acids. CDR3 nucleotides: TGTGCCAGCAGCTCGCGGGTGGACTACGAGCAGTACTTC. This codes for CASSSRVDYEQYF.

This chain links TRBV7-9 with TRBJ1-1, with a possible D match to TRBD1 (5 bases). Germline loops: CDR1 SEHNR, CDR2 FQNEAQ (reference sequence). The CDR3 has 17 residues. Trimming removed 1 base at V and 5 bases at J, with 20 bases between. The chain's CDR3 is CASSLGRWGEGATEAFF. As DNA, the CDR3 is TGTGCCAGCAGCTTAGGTCGCTGGGGAGAAGGGGCGACTGAAGCTTTCTTT.

The CDR3 DNA sequence: TGTGCCAGCAGTTACTCTCCCGAGACCCAGTACTTC. This sequence encodes CASSYSPETQYF. This rearrangement joins TRBV6-6 to TRBJ2-5; unclear D gene. This CDR3 is 12 amino acids long. CDR1 and CDR2 from the germline V gene are MNHNY and SVGAGI (reference sequence). V was pared by 0 bases and J by 5 bases, with 4 bases between.

This clonotype was detected many times. The chain joins TRBV28 to TRBJ1-5; D ambiguous. The length of the CDR3 is 14 residues. CDR1 is MDHEN, CDR2 SYDVKM, per germline. Trimming left V 7 bases short and J 5 bases short, with 15 bases between. As DNA, the CDR3 is TGTGCCAGCAACGTCGACGGCATTTATCAGCCCCAGCATTTT. Its protein is CASNVDGIYQPQHF.